These 27 T cell receptor beta chains originate from one sample sequenced in a study of early T cells in non-severe SARS-CoV-2 infection. MiXCR was run by TCRdb on the 5' RACE reads, yielding one entry per CDR3 protein. The profile shows under 50,000 distinct CDR3 sequences, 4% to 5% of them singletons. The specimen sequenced was whole blood. Every receptor here comes from an adult who was a healthcare worker with PCR-confirmed SARS-CoV-2 infection or an uninfected control (not recorded which).

This clonotype turned up a few times. The V gene is TRBV20-1, the J gene TRBJ2-3, with D perhaps TRBD2 (7 bases). Trimming removed 6 bases at V and 2 bases at J, with 15 bases between. Per germline, CDR1 DFQATT and CDR2 SNEGSKA (reference sequence). There are 14 residues in the CDR3. The CDR3 protein is CSALGGRNTDTQYF. In nucleotides, the CDR3 is TGCAGTGCCCTCGGGGGGCGAAACACAGATACGCAGTATTTT.

This clonotype was detected a few times. The genes are TRBV5-6 and TRBJ1-5; maybe TRBD1 (6 bases). Germline V gene lookup returns CDR1 SGHDT and CDR2 YYEEEE. This CDR3 spans 15 amino acids. V shed 4 bases and J shed 5 bases, with 16 bases lying between them. DNA for the CDR3: TGTGCCAGCAGCCATTTCGCAGGGGTAGATCAGCCCCAGCATTTT. Translating gives CASSHFAGVDQPQHF.

At least ten counts were recorded for this clonotype. This chain joins TRBV19 and TRBJ1-2; TRBD1 might be the D (5 bases). Germline CDR1 and CDR2: LNHDA and SQIVND (reference sequence). This CDR3 has 12 amino acids. V was clipped by 3 bases and J by 7 bases, with 9 bases between them. The CDR3 DNA reads as TGTGCCAGTAGTATCCAGGGAAGTGGCTACACCTTC. Encoded protein: CASSIQGSGYTF.

This clonotype showed up many times. The chain recombines TRBV12-3 or TRBV12-4 with TRBJ1-6, with 7 bases fitting TRBD1. The V and J ends lost 6 bases and 10 bases, in that order; junction bases with no gene match: 9. The CDR3 consists of 14 residues. CDR3 nucleotides: TGTGCCAGCAGCCAACAGGGGTTTGGGTCACCCCTCCACTTT. Its protein product is CASSQQGFGSPLHF.

In its sample, this clonotype ranks as medium-sized. The genes are TRBV20-1 and TRBJ2-5; D tentatively reads TRBD1 or TRBD2 (5 bases each). Germline assignment: CDR1 DFQATT and CDR2 SNEGSKA (reference sequence). CDR3 length: 12 residues. Deletions cut 3 bases from V and 5 bases from J, with 10 bases between. CDR3 in DNA: TGCAGTGCTAGGGAGTGGGGGGAGACCCAGTACTTC. This translates into CSAREWGETQYF.

This clonotype was recorded many times. The chain employs TRBV30 and TRBJ2-7; D perhaps matches TRBD2 (6 bases). The CDR3 is 13 residues long. The V gene's germline CDR1 is GTSNPN and CDR2 SVGIG (reference sequence). The ends were cut back, 1 base at V and 4 bases at J, with 11 bases in the middle. Written as DNA, the CDR3 is TGTGCCTGGAGTGCCCTTCGGGGGTACGAGCAGTACTTC. Encoded protein: CAWSALRGYEQYF.

This clonotype was observed many times. V usage is TRBV18 and J usage is TRBJ2-5; perhaps TRBD2 as D (6 bases). This CDR3 has 13 residues. Germline values: CDR1 KGHSH, CDR2 LQKENI. The V and J ends lost 6 bases and 5 bases respectively, with 13 bases between them. The CDR3 nucleotides are TGTGCCAGCTCGAACGTTGGAGGGGAGACCCAGTACTTC. This gives the protein CASSNVGGETQYF.

This clonotype was seen at least ten times. The chain has TRBV5-8 and TRBJ2-1; TRBD1 or TRBD2 may be the D gene (5 bases each). Germline lookup yields CDR1 SGHTS and CDR2 YDEGEE. The CDR3 is made up of 15 amino acids. Trimming removed 4 bases from V and 4 bases from J, with 15 bases in between. The CDR3 bases are TGTGCCAGCAGCACGGCAGCAGGGAGTTACAATGAGCAGTTCTTC. Translated: CASSTAAGSYNEQFF.

This clonotype was detected many times. This chain links TRBV7-2 with TRBJ2-7, with D perhaps matching TRBD1 or TRBD2 (5 bases each). V was shortened by 1 base and J by 0 bases, with 16 bases between the two germline ends. The CDR3 is 17 residues long. The germline V gene encodes CDR1 SGHTA and CDR2 FQGNSA. CDR3 protein: CASSLVSVGTSSYEQYF. CDR3 nucleotide sequence: TGTGCCAGCAGCTTAGTGTCGGTCGGGACGAGCTCCTACGAGCAGTACTTC.

The chain couples TRBV7-9 to TRBJ2-7; weak D call: TRBD2 (6 bases). The CDR3 extends over 13 amino acids. With 5 bases removed from V and 6 bases from J, the gap between germline ends came to 14 bases. Looked up from germline, CDR1 is SEHNR and CDR2 is FQNEAQ (reference sequence). CDR3 coding DNA: TGTGCCAGCAGCCGGGACTCTTGGGGCGAGCAGTACTTC. Its protein product is CASSRDSWGEQYF. Full variable domain (missing parts from reference TRBV7-9 and TRBJ2-7): DTGVSQNPRHKITKRGQNVTFRCDPISEHNRLYWYRQTLGQGPEFLTYFQNEAQLEKSRLLSDRFSAERPKGSFSTLEIQRTEQGDSAMYLCASSRDSWGEQYFGPGTRLTVT.

This clonotype has ten or more counts. This chain uses TRBV9 with TRBJ2-3; D is ambiguous. This CDR3 spans 13 amino acids. Looked up from germline, CDR1 is SGDLS and CDR2 is YYNGEE. V was clipped by 3 bases and J by 3 bases, with 8 bases between them. The CDR3 protein is CASSAAGTDTQYF. The CDR3, as DNA: TGTGCCAGCAGCGCCGCAGGAACAGATACGCAGTATTTT.

This clonotype was counted ten times or more. V is TRBV7-9 and J is TRBJ2-5; TRBD1 matches 7 bases. Losses at the gene ends were 0 bases for V and 4 bases for J; bases not matched to a gene: 8. Germline CDR1 is SEHNR and CDR2 is FQNEAQ (reference sequence). The CDR3 totals 16 residues. The CDR3 sequence: CASSLAQPGGIETQYF. For the CDR3, the DNA is TGTGCCAGCAGCTTAGCGCAGCCAGGGGGAATAGAGACCCAGTACTTC.

The CDR3 nucleotides are TGTGCCAGCAGTCCTCTTTCGGGGGAAGAAAACACTGAAGCTTTCTTT. Translating it yields CASSPLSGEENTEAFF. The rearrangement links TRBV27 to TRBJ1-1; possibly TRBD1 for D (5 bases). Trimming left V 5 bases short and J 2 bases short, with 18 bases between. Germline V gene data show CDR1 as MNHEY and CDR2 as SMNVEV (reference sequence). This CDR3 is built from 16 residues.

This clonotype was picked up many times. V usage is TRBV12-3 or TRBV12-4 and J usage is TRBJ2-7; 7 bases fit TRBD1. With V trimmed by 3 bases and J by 0 bases, 17 bases remained unmatched. This CDR3 has 19 residues. The CDR3 is CASSFVPFPDRVGSYEQYF. In DNA form, the CDR3 reads TGTGCCAGCAGTTTTGTGCCTTTCCCCGACAGGGTGGGCTCCTACGAGCAGTACTTC.

This clonotype came up many times. The chain employs TRBV29-1 and TRBJ2-1; D ambiguous. The CDR3 extends over 13 amino acids. CDR1 and CDR2 (germline): SQVTM, ANQGSEA. V was trimmed by 6 bases and J by 5 bases, leaving 14 bases between them. For the CDR3, the DNA is TGCAGCGTCGGCCCGCGTGGGGACAATGAGCAGTTCTTC. Translated: CSVGPRGDNEQFF.

This clonotype appeared many times. The chain carries TRBV3-1 and TRBJ2-7, with no clear D. CDR3 length: 15 residues. The V and J ends lost 1 base and 0 bases respectively, with 10 bases between them. From germline, CDR1 is LGHDT and CDR2 YNNKEL (reference sequence). CDR3 protein: CASSQAPSSSYEQYF. The CDR3 region has the DNA TGTGCCAGCAGCCAAGCCCCAAGCTCCTCCTACGAGCAGTACTTC.

This clonotype showed up many times. This chain joins TRBV7-2 and TRBJ2-7; D remains ambiguous. V lost 5 bases, J lost 3 bases, and 11 bases lay in between. This CDR3 comprises 13 residues. Per germline, CDR1 SGHTA and CDR2 FQGNSA. Here the CDR3 DNA reads TGTGCCAGCAGCGACTTCCTTTACTACGAGCAGTACTTC. This gives the protein CASSDFLYYEQYF.

This clonotype occurred many times. CDR3 amino acids: CASSQDLSYWSGYTF. In nucleotides, the CDR3 is TGCGCCAGCAGCCAAGACCTCTCGTATTGGAGTGGCTACACCTTC. V and J are TRBV4-1 and TRBJ1-2; D unclear. The V gene lost 0 bases and the J gene lost 7 bases, with 15 bases spanning the gap. Germline V CDR1 and CDR2: MGHRA, YSYEKL. The CDR3 has 15 amino acids.

Ten or more counts support this clonotype. This rearrangement joins TRBV11-2 to TRBJ2-7; D is perhaps TRBD1 (5 bases). This CDR3 region has 15 residues. The germline V gene has CDR1 SGHAT and CDR2 FQNNGV. V was shortened by 0 bases and J by 4 bases, with 13 bases between the two germline ends. The CDR3: CASSLDRGMGYEQYF. CDR3 nucleotide sequence: TGTGCCAGCAGCTTAGATAGGGGTATGGGTTACGAGCAGTACTTC.

The table lists this clonotype with many counts. The chain uses TRBV7-2 and TRBJ1-4; TRBD1 is a possible D gene (6 bases). Trimming took off 5 bases at V and 2 bases at J, with 15 bases between the two ends. This CDR3 is 16 amino acids long. CDR1 and CDR2 (germline): SGHTA, FQGNSA. CDR3 protein: CASSRGGGRTNEKLFF. Written as DNA, the CDR3 is TGTGCCAGCAGCCGAGGAGGGGGAAGGACTAATGAAAAACTGTTTTTT.

This clonotype was observed many times. V usage is TRBV9 and J usage is TRBJ2-3; D may match TRBD1 or TRBD2 (5 bases each). From germline, CDR1 is SGDLS and CDR2 YYNGEE. The CDR3 covers 15 residues. Trimming took 4 bases from V and 0 from J, leaving 12 bases between them. CDR3 amino acids: CASSPRDQSTDTQYF. Here the CDR3 DNA reads TGTGCCAGCAGCCCCCGGGACCAAAGCACAGATACGCAGTATTTT.

This clonotype was seen at least ten times. This rearrangement joins TRBV10-3 to TRBJ1-1; D unclear. The length of the CDR3 is 13 residues. Germline CDR1 and CDR2: ENHRY and SYGVKD. Trimming shortened V by 6 bases and J by 1 base, and 9 bases separated the two germline ends. As DNA, the CDR3 is TGTGCCATCAGCCGGGCCAAGAACACTGAAGCTTTCTTT. Protein sequence: CAISRAKNTEAFF.

V is TRBV27 and J is TRBJ1-6; no definite D call. Per the germline V gene, CDR1 is MNHEY and CDR2 is SMNVEV (reference sequence). Deletions cut 3 bases from V and 5 bases from J, with 17 bases between. CDR3 length: 17 amino acids. The CDR3 loop is CASSLRAPSFHNSPLHF. The CDR3 nucleotides read TGTGCCAGCAGTTTGAGGGCACCGTCGTTCCATAATTCACCCCTCCACTTT.

This clonotype was counted only a few times. This chain uses TRBV29-1 with TRBJ2-1, with 8 bases fitting TRBD2. Germline V gene sequence: CDR1 SQVTM, CDR2 ANQGSEA. The CDR3 is 14 residues long. Losses at the gene ends were 8 bases for V and 2 bases for J; bases not matched to a gene: 8. CDR3 region: CSSGGVTPYNEQFF. The CDR3 DNA reads as TGCAGCTCCGGGGGGGTGACCCCCTACAATGAGCAGTTCTTC.

This clonotype was seen ten or more times. V usage is TRBV5-1 and J usage is TRBJ2-3; D is perhaps TRBD2 (6 bases). The CDR3 totals 14 residues. The germline V and J ends were trimmed by 1 base and 6 bases, with 12 bases remaining between them. Germline CDR1 reads SGHRS; CDR2 reads YFSETQ. CDR3 sequence reads: CASSLTASVDTQYF. The CDR3 DNA follows: TGCGCCAGCAGCTTGACGGCTAGCGTGGATACGCAGTATTTT.

Ten or more counts support this clonotype. J is TRBJ2-1 and V is TRBV7-3; no clear D gene. In germline, CDR1 is SGHTA, CDR2 FQGTGA. CDR3 length: 13 residues. V lost 4 bases and J 9 bases, leaving 13 bases between the germline ends. The CDR3 DNA reads as TGTGCCAGCAGCTCTGTCGGTAAGGGTGAGCAGTTCTTC. This sequence encodes CASSSVGKGEQFF.

This clonotype was seen only a few times. V gene TRBV7-9 combines with J gene TRBJ1-1, with 9 bases matching TRBD1. The CDR3 extends over 13 amino acids. Germline CDR1 is SEHNR and CDR2 is FQNEAQ (reference sequence). With 6 bases clipped from V and 10 bases from J, the junction kept 9 bases outside the gene matches. The CDR3 DNA reads TGTGCCAGCAGGCTCTCCGGGACAGGGACAGCTTTCTTT. Residues: CASRLSGTGTAFF.